The rows below give T cell receptor beta chains drawn from one sample of a study of cytomegalovirus exposure and HLA in healthy donors. Repertoires were generated with immunoSEQ multiplex PCR, while TCRdb's copy carries only in-frame clones and drops some. The profile shows fewer than 110,000 clones, approximately 85% of them singletons. Sequenced material: PBMCs. The receptor source for this set is a man aged 25 to 40 in good health and CMV-seronegative. CDR3s include the opening cysteine and the closing phenylalanine or tryptophan. A D gene is named only where the DNA matches it firmly. Clone size is given for some rows only: seen once, a few or many times, or a class if the clone is expanded.

TRBJ1-5 few - 13 TRBV29-1 CSVGQAGNQPQHF TGCAGCGTTGGACAGGCAGGAAATCAGCCCCAGCATTTT
TRBJ1-4 - - 15 TRBV7-8 CASSFREQVNEKLFF TGTGCCAGCAGCTTTCGAGAGCAAGTTAATGAAAAACTGTTTTTT
TRBJ2-1 - TRBD2 14 TRBV14 CASSQTLAGNEQFF TGTGCCAGCAGCCAGACCCTAGCGGGTAATGAGCAGTTCTTC
TRBJ2-5 - TRBD2 14 TRBV11-3 CASSRGLDQETQYF TGTGCCAGCAGCCGTGGACTAGATCAAGAGACCCAGTACTTC
TRBJ2-5 once TRBD2 14 TRBV9 CASSVDGGGETQYF TGTGCCAGCAGCGTAGACGGGGGAGGGGAGACCCAGTACTTC
TRBJ1-2 few - 12 TRBV7-9 CASSPQGYGYTF TGTGCCAGCAGCCCGCAGGGATATGGCTACACCTTC
TRBJ2-7 - TRBD2 13 TRBV29-1 CSVTSGSSYEQYF TGCAGCGTCACTAGCGGGAGCTCCTACGAGCAGTACTTC
TRBJ2-1 - TRBD2 17 TRBV5-1 CASSLEGGGGLYNEQFF TGCGCCAGCAGCTTGGAGGGTGGCGGGGGACTGTACAATGAGCAGTTCTTC
TRBJ1-5 - TRBD1 15 TRBV6-1 CASSSRTGPNQPQHF TGTGCCAGCAGTAGTAGGACAGGACCCAATCAGCCCCAGCATTTT
TRBJ2-7 - - 15 TRBV11-2 CASSHLDFTGYEQYF TGTGCCAGCAGCCACCTCGACTTTACAGGGTACGAGCAGTACTTC
TRBJ1-6 - - 13 TRBV30 CAWTPLHLAPLHF TGTGCCTGGACCCCGCTCCACCTAGCACCCCTCCACTTT
TRBJ2-5 - - 12 TRBV5-1 CASSGQQETQYF TGCGCCAGCAGCGGACAGCAAGAGACCCAGTACTTC
TRBJ1-5 once - 15 TRBV15 CATSRVRVYNQPQHF TGTGCCACCAGCAGGGTCAGGGTCTACAATCAGCCCCAGCATTTT
TRBJ2-7 - - 13 TRBV9 CASSVSSSYEQYF TGTGCCAGCAGTGTATCGAGCTCCTACGAGCAGTACTTC
TRBJ2-5 - - 15 TRBV15 CATSRDPGEQETQYF TGTGCCACCAGCAGAGATCCCGGGGAACAAGAGACCCAGTACTTC
TRBJ2-5 - - 13 TRBV2 CASSRDMEETQYF TGTGCCAGCAGCCGGGACATGGAGGAGACCCAGTACTTC
TRBJ2-5 - TRBD1 16 TRBV9 CASSVGPGQLSETQYF TGTGCCAGCAGCGTAGGGCCGGGACAGTTGTCGGAGACCCAGTACTTC
TRBJ2-5 - - 12 TRBV6-5 CASSYSRETQYF TGTGCCAGCAGTTACTCGAGGGAGACCCAGTACTTC
TRBJ1-2 - TRBD1 15 TRBV2 CASSEKGAINYGYTF TGTGCCAGCAGTGAAAAGGGGGCTATAAACTATGGCTACACCTTC
TRBJ2-2 - TRBD1 14 TRBV27 CASRKGGNTGELFF TGTGCCAGCAGAAAAGGGGGCAACACCGGGGAGCTGTTTTTT
TRBJ1-4 - - 15 TRBV28 CASSFSGGLNEKLFF TGTGCCAGCAGTTTTAGCGGGGGACTTAATGAAAAACTGTTTTTT
TRBJ2-7 once - 13 TRBV9 CASSVGISYEQYF TGTGCCAGCAGCGTAGGTATATCCTACGAGCAGTACTTC
TRBJ2-7 - - 15 TRBV7-2 CASSLSARLNYEQYF TGTGCCAGCAGCTTAAGCGCAAGGTTAAACTACGAGCAGTACTTC
TRBJ1-2 few - 16 TRBV28 CASSHGFQSGNYGYTF TGTGCCAGCAGCCACGGTTTTCAGTCGGGTAACTATGGCTACACCTTC
TRBJ1-1 few - 12 TRBV6-5 CASSYSRGEAFF TGTGCCAGCAGTTACTCGAGGGGGGAAGCTTTCTTT
TRBJ1-3 - TRBD1 15 TRBV5-6 CASSFVTGDGNTIYF TGTGCCAGCAGCTTTGTGACAGGGGACGGAAACACCATATATTTT
TRBJ2-2 - - 15 TRBV5-1 CASSLGDSHTGELFF TGCGCCAGCAGCTTGGGGGACTCTCACACCGGGGAGCTGTTTTTT
TRBJ2-5 - TRBD1 17 TRBV9 CASSPTSYRGRGETQYF TGTGCCAGCAGCCCTACCTCCTACAGGGGGCGCGGGGAGACCCAGTACTTC
TRBJ1-1 - TRBD1 16 TRBV28 CASSPQGARPFTEAFF TGTGCCAGCAGTCCACAGGGGGCGCGGCCGTTCACTGAAGCTTTCTTT
TRBJ2-1 - TRBD2 16 TRBV4-1 CASSQEPGLASGEQFF TGCGCCAGCAGCCAAGAACCGGGACTAGCGTCCGGTGAGCAGTTCTTC
TRBJ1-2 - TRBD1 15 TRBV5-6 CASSLGQGVGYGYTF TGTGCCAGCAGCTTGGGACAGGGTGTCGGCTATGGCTACACCTTC
TRBJ2-2 - - 14 TRBV11-2 CASSFTGPTGELFF TGTGCCAGCAGCTTCACAGGGCCGACCGGGGAGCTGTTTTTT
TRBJ2-1 few - 13 TRBV11-3 CASSLAGYNEQFF TGTGCCAGCAGCTTAGCCGGGTACAATGAGCAGTTCTTC
TRBJ1-2 - TRBD1 16 TRBV28 CASSSGQGVANYGYTF TGTGCCAGCAGTTCTGGACAGGGGGTCGCTAACTATGGCTACACCTTC
TRBJ2-2 once TRBD2 14 TRBV30 CAWNEGLVPGELFF TGTGCCTGGAATGAGGGACTAGTTCCCGGGGAGCTGTTTTTT
TRBJ1-1 - TRBD1 15 TRBV4-2 CASSQEQGAFTEAFF TGTGCCAGCAGCCAAGAACAGGGGGCGTTCACTGAAGCTTTCTTT
TRBJ2-5 once TRBD2 13 TRBV7-3 CASSVTGGETQYF TGTGCCAGCAGCGTCACGGGAGGAGAGACCCAGTACTTC
TRBJ1-4 - - 12 TRBV7-8 CASSFPNEKLFF TGTGCCAGCAGCTTCCCGAATGAAAAACTGTTTTTT
TRBJ1-4 - - 15 TRBV25-1 CASSEQDSYYEKLFF TGTGCCAGCAGTGAGCAGGACAGCTACTATGAAAAACTGTTTTTT
TRBJ2-3 - - 13 TRBV29-1 CSVAPRSTDTQYF TGCAGCGTTGCCCCCAGGAGCACAGATACGCAGTATTTT
TRBJ2-3 - TRBD2 15 TRBV11-2 CASSPNGGGIDTQYF TGTGCCAGCAGCCCAAACGGCGGGGGGATAGATACGCAGTATTTT
TRBJ2-7 - - 15 TRBV2 CASSEARLVGVEQYF TGTGCCAGCAGTGAAGCAAGGCTAGTCGGCGTCGAGCAGTACTTC
TRBJ2-1 - - 12 TRBV28 CASSLLTEKQFF TGTGCCAGCAGTTTATTAACAGAAAAGCAGTTCTTC
TRBJ2-7 once TRBD2 15 TRBV5-1 CASSLEGTSSLEQYF TGCGCCAGCAGCTTGGAAGGGACTAGCAGCCTCGAGCAGTACTTC
TRBJ2-1 few - 12 TRBV25-1 CASSRQYNEQFF TGTGCCAGCAGTAGACAGTACAATGAGCAGTTCTTC
TRBJ2-5 - - 16 TRBV7-8 CASSPRGWAGKETQYF TGTGCCAGCAGCCCACGGGGGTGGGCGGGGAAAGAGACCCAGTACTTC
TRBJ1-4 few - 12 TRBV29-1 CSVGGRDEKLFF TGCAGCGTTGGGGGGAGGGATGAAAAACTGTTTTTT
TRBJ2-3 - - 15 TRBV11-2 CASSLYKQSTDTQYF TGTGCCAGCAGCCTTTATAAACAGAGCACAGATACGCAGTATTTT
TRBJ1-5 - - 15 TRBV6-1 CASSDSRTLYQPQHF TGTGCCAGCAGTGATAGTCGGACACTCTATCAGCCCCAGCATTTT
TRBJ1-2 - TRBD1 17 TRBV4-1 CASSLVPGQPDNYGYTF TGCGCCAGCAGCCTAGTACCGGGACAGCCTGACAACTATGGCTACACCTTC
TRBJ1-1 - - 12 TRBV9 CASSTQNTEAFF TGTGCCAGCAGCACTCAGAACACTGAAGCTTTCTTT
TRBJ2-1 - - 14 TRBV5-4 CASTLGRSQNEQFF TGTGCCAGCACCCTGGGGCGGAGCCAGAATGAGCAGTTCTTC
TRBJ1-1 - TRBD1 16 TRBV7-9 CASSPLRTGEDTEAFF TGTGCCAGCAGCCCTCTCCGGACAGGGGAGGACACTGAAGCTTTCTTT
TRBJ2-3 - - 16 TRBV5-1 CASSLIPLTGTDTQYF TGCGCCAGCAGCTTAATCCCTTTGACAGGTACAGATACGCAGTATTTT
TRBJ1-5 - - 13 TRBV6-4 CASSETREQPQHF TGTGCCAGCAGTGAGACCAGGGAACAGCCCCAGCATTTT
TRBJ2-3 - TRBD2 17 TRBV7-8 CASSQGLAGGPADTQYF TGTGCCAGCAGCCAGGGACTAGCGGGGGGGCCGGCAGATACGCAGTATTTT
TRBJ1-2 once - 14 TRBV5-5 CASSLTTENYGYTF TGTGCCAGCAGCTTGACCACAGAGAACTATGGCTACACCTTC
TRBJ2-1 few TRBD1 16 TRBV9 CASSVSDRGHYNEQFF TGTGCCAGCAGCGTTTCGGACAGGGGTCACTACAATGAGCAGTTCTTC
TRBJ2-3 - TRBD2 18 TRBV7-9 CASSLLGREGKRTDTQYF TGTGCCAGCAGCCTCCTAGGGCGGGAGGGAAAACGCACAGATACGCAGTATTTT